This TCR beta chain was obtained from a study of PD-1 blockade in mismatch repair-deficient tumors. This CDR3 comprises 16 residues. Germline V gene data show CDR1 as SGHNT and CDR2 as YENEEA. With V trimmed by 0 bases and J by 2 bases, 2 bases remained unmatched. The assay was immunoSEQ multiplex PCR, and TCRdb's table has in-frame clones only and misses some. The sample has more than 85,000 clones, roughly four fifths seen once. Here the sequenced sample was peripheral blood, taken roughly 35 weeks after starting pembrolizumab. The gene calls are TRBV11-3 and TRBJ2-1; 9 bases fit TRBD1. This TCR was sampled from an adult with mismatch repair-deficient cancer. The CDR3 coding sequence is TGTGCCAGCAGCTTAGAAGGGACAGGGCCCTACAATGAGCAGTTCTTC. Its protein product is CASSLEGTGPYNEQFF.